These 15 T cell receptor beta chains originate from one sample sequenced in a study of blood T cell repertoires in COVID-19. TCRdb's copy holds only in-frame clones and misses some; the assay was immunoSEQ multiplex PCR. The repertoire holds more than 300,000 clones, around 87% seen once, with around 0.96% in the top ten. Sequenced input: peripheral blood. All receptors come from a woman aged 40 to 50 with COVID-19, enrolled during active disease.

The V gene is TRBV7-8, the J gene TRBJ1-1; D perhaps matches TRBD1 (5 bases). The germline V and J ends were trimmed by 5 bases and 7 bases, with 14 bases remaining between them. The CDR3 covers 13 residues. Germline lookup yields CDR1 SGHVS and CDR2 FQNEAQ. The CDR3 nucleotides are TGTGCCAGCAGCCCTGACAGAGAGTTTGAAGCTTTCTTT. It encodes CASSPDREFEAFF.

This clone appeared a single time. The chain has TRBV5-1 and TRBJ2-3; 7 bases match TRBD2. V dropped 4 bases and J dropped 1; count of bases not matched to a gene: 15. This CDR3 region has 18 residues. Germline CDR1 reads SGHRS; CDR2 reads YFSETQ. CDR3 sequence reads: CASSPWGSGRGGTDTQYF. The CDR3 coding sequence is TGCGCCAGCAGCCCGTGGGGGTCTGGGAGGGGCGGCACAGATACGCAGTATTTT.

This clone has just one count. This chain connects TRBV9 to TRBJ2-1, with 7 bases matching TRBD2. Germline CDR1 and CDR2: SGDLS and YYNGEE. V lost 4 bases, J lost 6 bases, and 10 bases stayed unmatched. The CDR3 runs to 15 residues. The CDR3 sequence is CASSLRLALLNEQFF. In DNA form, the CDR3 reads TGTGCCAGCAGCCTCCGACTAGCACTCCTCAATGAGCAGTTCTTC. The complete variable domain, with remaining parts taken from reference TRBV9 and TRBJ2-1, reads DSGVTQTPKHLITATGQRVTLRCSPRSGDLSVYWYQQSLDQGLQFLIQYYNGEERAKGNILERFSAQQFPDLHSELNLSSLELGDSALYFCASSLRLALLNEQFFGPGTRLTVL.

The rearrangement uses TRBV24-1 and TRBJ2-1; 7 bases agree with TRBD1. The CDR3 is 15 residues long. Germline V lookup: CDR1 KGHDR, CDR2 SFDVKD. Losses at the gene ends were 3 bases for V and 5 bases for J; bases not matched to a gene: 6. CDR3 sequence (DNA): TGTGCCACCAGTGATACGAGACAGGGAAACAATGAGCAGTTCTTC. Protein: CATSDTRQGNNEQFF.

The rearrangement joins TRBV5-1 to TRBJ1-5; D unclear. The CDR3 runs 15 residues. The V gene's germline CDR1 is SGHRS and CDR2 YFSETQ. Trimming took off 4 bases at V and 0 bases at J, with 11 bases between the two ends. This CDR3 is CASSPSSYSNQPQHF. For the CDR3, the DNA is TGCGCCAGCAGCCCGAGTAGTTATAGCAATCAGCCCCAGCATTTT.

The rearrangement uses TRBV28 and TRBJ1-1; 10 bases are a match to TRBD1. V lost 10 bases and J lost 6; bases outside the gene matches: 14. The germline V gene encodes CDR1 MDHEN and CDR2 SYDVKM. The CDR3 length is 15 residues. The CDR3 reads CAILTGGALSSEAFF. DNA for the CDR3: TGTGCCATCCTGACAGGGGGCGCTTTAAGTTCTGAAGCTTTCTTT.

The V and J genes are TRBV18 and TRBJ2-7, with TRBD1 identical over 9 bases. V gave up 2 bases and J gave up 1 base; unmatched junction bases: 0. The germline V gene has CDR1 KGHSH and CDR2 LQKENI. CDR3 size: 14 residues. DNA for the CDR3: TGTGCCAGCTCACCAGGACAGGGGTCCTACGAGCAGTACTTC. Encoded protein: CASSPGQGSYEQYF. Variable domain in full (rest from reference TRBV18 and TRBJ2-7): NAGVMQNPRHLVRRRGQEARLRCSPMKGHSHVYWYRQLPEEGLKFMVYLQKENIIDESGMPKERFSAEFPKEGPSILRIQQVVRGDSAAYFCASSPGQGSYEQYFGPGTRLTVT.

V usage is TRBV28 and J usage is TRBJ2-7; 8 bases align to TRBD1. The CDR3 totals 13 residues. Trimming at V came to 7 bases and at J to 0 bases, leaving 2 bases not matched to a gene. CDR1 and CDR2 from the germline V gene are MDHEN and SYDVKM. The CDR3 DNA sequence: TGTGCCAGCACCACAGGGGGCTCCTACGAGCAGTACTTC. Protein sequence: CASTTGGSYEQYF.

J is TRBJ1-4 and V is TRBV18; 12 positions match TRBD1. J was trimmed by 7 bases and V by 3 bases; bases with no gene match: 6. The CDR3 sequence is 16 residues long. The germline CDR1 and CDR2 sequences are KGHSH and LQKENI. CDR3 sequence reads: CASSPGTGGFGEKLFF. In nucleotides, the CDR3 is TGTGCCAGCTCACCTGGGACAGGGGGCTTTGGTGAAAAACTGTTTTTT.

The CDR3 region has the DNA TGTGCCAGCAGTTTGACCGGGACAGGGAAAGAGACCCAGTACTTC. Translating gives CASSLTGTGKETQYF. The V and J genes are TRBV27 and TRBJ2-5, with 9 bases fitting TRBD1. Trimming took 3 bases from V and 3 from J; bases not matched to a gene: 5. CDR3 length equals 15 residues. Germline V gives CDR1 MNHEY, CDR2 SMNVEV (reference sequence).

This chain uses TRBV4-3 with TRBJ2-7; D is ambiguous. The V end lost 0 bases, the J end lost 3 bases, and 9 bases lay between the germline ends. This CDR3 region has 14 residues. Germline V gene data show CDR1 as LGHNA and CDR2 as YSLEER. The DNA for the CDR3 is TGCGCCAGCAGCCAAGAGTACCGAGACTACGAGCAGTACTTC. The encoded protein is CASSQEYRDYEQYF.

The chain links TRBV4-3 to TRBJ2-7, with 9 bases lining up with TRBD2. Germline CDR1 reads LGHNA; CDR2 reads YSLEER. V trimming: 6 bases; J trimming: 4 bases; junction bases outside the gene matches: 13. The CDR3 is 16 amino acids. In DNA form, the CDR3 reads TGCGCCAGCAGACTTCTCGCGGGTAGCGGGAGTTACGAGCAGTACTTC. As protein: CASRLLAGSGSYEQYF.

The V gene is TRBV2, the J gene TRBJ1-1, with TRBD1 identical over 7 bases. Germline assignment: CDR1 SNHLY and CDR2 FYNNEI. V dropped 6 bases and J dropped 1; count of bases not matched to a gene: 5. This CDR3 comprises 14 residues. The CDR3 DNA follows: TGTGCCAGCAGCGTAGACAGGGCGAACACTGAAGCTTTCTTT. Amino acids: CASSVDRANTEAFF.

V is TRBV9 and J is TRBJ1-6; D remains ambiguous. CDR1 and CDR2 from the germline V gene are SGDLS and YYNGEE. The CDR3 loop spans 13 amino acids. Deletions cut 1 base from V and 6 bases from J, with 5 bases between. This CDR3 reads CASSVNSNSPLHF. CDR3 nucleotides: TGTGCCAGCAGCGTAAACTCTAATTCACCCCTCCACTTT.

The chain is built from TRBV5-4 and TRBJ2-7; 9 bases align to TRBD1. J was trimmed by 3 bases and V by 2 bases; bases with no gene match: 3. This CDR3 comprises 14 residues. Germline V lookup: CDR1 SGHNT, CDR2 YYREEE (reference sequence). CDR3 protein: CASSFGTGFYEQYF. The CDR3 region has the DNA TGTGCCAGCAGCTTTGGGACAGGGTTCTACGAGCAGTACTTC.